These T cell receptor beta chains were read from a single sample in a study of blood T cell repertoires in COVID-19. Assay used: immunoSEQ multiplex PCR; TCRdb lists only in-frame clones, some missing. This table has hundreds of thousands of clones, 75% to 90% appearing once. Sequences were obtained from PBMCs or T cells enriched from blood (not recorded which). The receptors stem from a man aged 25 to 40 who had recovered from COVID-19. The CDR3 runs from the conserved cysteine through the conserved F or W. The order of the fields is D gene, V gene, J gene, clone size, CDR3 DNA, CDR3 protein. D genes are given only for firm matches. Size tells how often a clone was seen (once, few, many) or the class of an expanded clone, and some rows leave it out.

TRBD1	TRBV9	TRBJ2-2	.	TGTGCCAGCAGCGTAACCGGGACAGGGGTCACCGGGGAGCTGTTTTTT	CASSVTGTGVTGELFF
TRBD1	TRBV5-1	TRBJ2-2	.	TGCGCCAGCAGCTTCCGGACAGGGGGAGGCACCGGGGAGCTGTTTTTT	CASSFRTGGGTGELFF
.	TRBV9	TRBJ2-5	.	TGTGCCAGCAGCGTAGTAGGGGATAGGGAAGAGACCCAGTACTTC	CASSVVGDREETQYF
.	TRBV10-1	TRBJ2-1	.	TGCGCCAGCAGTGAGTCAATGGCCACGAATCAGTTCTTC	CASSESMATNQFF
.	TRBV6-5	TRBJ2-5	.	TGTGCCACTGGCAGGAACTGGGAGACCCAGTACTTC	CATGRNWETQYF
.	TRBV5-6	TRBJ2-7	.	TGTGCCAGCACCTCCGGCCAGGGCTACGAGCAGTACTTC	CASTSGQGYEQYF
.	TRBV28	TRBJ2-1	.	TGTGCCAGCAGCTTAGAGCTTCATAATGAGCAGTTCTTC	CASSLELHNEQFF
TRBD2	TRBV19	TRBJ2-1	.	TGTGCCAGTAGTACGGGGACTAGCGGGAATACTGGCAATGAGCAGTTCTTC	CASSTGTSGNTGNEQFF
TRBD1	TRBV28	TRBJ1-2	.	TGTGCCAGCAGTTCTGGACAGGGAAGTGGCTACACCTTC	CASSSGQGSGYTF
TRBD1	TRBV15	TRBJ1-6	.	TGTGCCACCAGCAGAGATTTAGGGGGCCGGGAGTTCTATAATTCACCCCTCCACTTT	CATSRDLGGREFYNSPLHF
.	TRBV7-9	TRBJ1-4	.	TGTGCCAGCAGCTTAGTGGGGTACGGGGATGAAAAACTGTTTTTT	CASSLVGYGDEKLFF
.	TRBV3-1/TRBV3-2	TRBJ1-1	.	TGTGCCAGCAGCCAAGGGAGGGGAGAGGGTGAAGCTTTCTTT	CASSQGRGEGEAFF
.	TRBV27	TRBJ2-6	.	TGTGCCAGCAGTGCTAGGGGAGGGACAGGCAGCTCTGGGGCCAACGTCCTGACTTTC	CASSARGGTGSSGANVLTF
.	TRBV28	TRBJ2-3	.	TGTGCCAGCAGTTTAGCGGTATCAGATACGCAGTATTTT	CASSLAVSDTQYF
TRBD2	TRBV5-1	TRBJ2-7	.	TGCGCCAGCAGCTTACTAGCGGGAGGGAACCCTTTCTACGAGCAGTACTTC	CASSLLAGGNPFYEQYF
TRBD1	TRBV29-1	TRBJ2-5	.	TGCAGCGTTGAAGATACAGGGGGAGAGACCCAGTACTTC	CSVEDTGGETQYF
.	TRBV19	TRBJ1-4	.	TGTGCCAGTAGTATAAAGGGAGGGGTTGAAAAACTGTTTTTT	CASSIKGGVEKLFF
.	TRBV4-1	TRBJ1-6	once	TGCGCCAGCAGCCAAGGGAACAGGGATAATTCACCCCTCCACTTT	CASSQGNRDNSPLHF
.	TRBV18	TRBJ1-2	few	TGTGCCAGCTCACCACGGGAGGGTGGCTACACCTTC	CASSPREGGYTF
.	TRBV19	TRBJ1-1	.	TGTGCCAGTAGTATAGGTCCGGGTATGAACACTGAAGCTTTCTTT	CASSIGPGMNTEAFF
TRBD1	TRBV10-1	TRBJ1-1	.	TGCGCCAGCAGGCCTTCCGGGACAGTGAACACTGAAGCTTTCTTT	CASRPSGTVNTEAFF
.	TRBV16	TRBJ2-3	.	TGTGCCAGCAGCCAATCGTTCAACACAGATACGCAGTATTTT	CASSQSFNTDTQYF
.	TRBV18	TRBJ2-1	.	TGTGCCAGCTCACCTTGGGTACAGACCAATGAGCAGTTCTTC	CASSPWVQTNEQFF
TRBD2	TRBV6-5	TRBJ2-7	.	TGTGCCAGCTCCCCTAGCGGGATCTACGAGCAGTACTTC	CASSPSGIYEQYF
TRBD1	TRBV19	TRBJ1-2	.	TGTGCCAGTAGTAAAGACAGGGGGAACTATGGCTACACCTTC	CASSKDRGNYGYTF
.	TRBV18	TRBJ1-2	.	TGTGCCAGCTCACCACAGGACAGCGCTAACTATGGCTACACCTTC	CASSPQDSANYGYTF
TRBD1	TRBV7-3	TRBJ2-7	.	TGTGCCAGCAGCTTCACAGGGGGCCACGAGCAGTACTTC	CASSFTGGHEQYF
.	TRBV25-1	TRBJ2-1	once	TGTGCCAGCAGGCGGACACGGCATGAGCAGTTCTTC	CASRRTRHEQFF
.	TRBV6-5	TRBJ2-2	.	TGTGCCAGCAGTTACGGGGGGTTCTCCGCCGGGGAGCTGTTTTTT	CASSYGGFSAGELFF
.	TRBV18	TRBJ2-7	.	TGTGCCAGCTCACCACCGTCAGGGGCCCACGAGCAGTACTTC	CASSPPSGAHEQYF
TRBD1	TRBV27	TRBJ1-5	.	TGTGCCAGCAGTTTAGGACAGGGAAGTTATCAGCCCCAGCATTTT	CASSLGQGSYQPQHF
.	TRBV10-3	TRBJ2-1	.	TGTGCCATCAGTGCAAACAATGAGCAGTTCTTC	CAISANNEQFF
TRBD1	TRBV10-2	TRBJ2-7	.	TGCGCCAGCAGTGAAGAACTCGGACAGGCTCGCGAGCAGTACTTC	CASSEELGQAREQYF
TRBD2	TRBV2	TRBJ2-7	.	TGTGCCAGCAGTGAAATGCGGGAGGTAAACGAGCAGTACTTC	CASSEMREVNEQYF
.	TRBV15	TRBJ1-5	.	TGTGCCACCAGCAGAGGCGGGGCGAGCAATCAGCCCCAGCATTTT	CATSRGGASNQPQHF
TRBD1	TRBV5-6	TRBJ2-7	.	TGTGCCAGCAGCATTGGGTTCGGGACAGCTTCCTACGAGCAGTACTTC	CASSIGFGTASYEQYF
TRBD1	TRBV7-9	TRBJ1-1	many	TGTGCCAGCAGCCCCCACCACAGGGGAACGAACACTGAAGCTTTCTTT	CASSPHHRGTNTEAFF
TRBD2	TRBV5-4	TRBJ2-1	.	TGTGCCAGCAGCCCTGAGACTAGCGGGAGGCTCAATGAGCAGTTCTTC	CASSPETSGRLNEQFF
TRBD1	TRBV18	TRBJ1-2	once	TGTGCCAGCTCACCACCCGGGACAGGGGGTAACTATGGCTACACCTTC	CASSPPGTGGNYGYTF
.	TRBV4-2	TRBJ2-3	.	TGTGCCAGCAGTCGGGGGTATAGTGTGGCTGCGGATACGCAGTATTTT	CASSRGYSVAADTQYF
TRBD1	TRBV10-2	TRBJ1-4	.	TGCGCCAGCAGTGGGAGGGGGACAGGGTCTGAAAAACTGTTTTTT	CASSGRGTGSEKLFF
.	TRBV5-4	TRBJ2-2	few	TGTGCCAGCAGCTTGCCGCAGACCGGGGAGCTGTTTTTT	CASSLPQTGELFF